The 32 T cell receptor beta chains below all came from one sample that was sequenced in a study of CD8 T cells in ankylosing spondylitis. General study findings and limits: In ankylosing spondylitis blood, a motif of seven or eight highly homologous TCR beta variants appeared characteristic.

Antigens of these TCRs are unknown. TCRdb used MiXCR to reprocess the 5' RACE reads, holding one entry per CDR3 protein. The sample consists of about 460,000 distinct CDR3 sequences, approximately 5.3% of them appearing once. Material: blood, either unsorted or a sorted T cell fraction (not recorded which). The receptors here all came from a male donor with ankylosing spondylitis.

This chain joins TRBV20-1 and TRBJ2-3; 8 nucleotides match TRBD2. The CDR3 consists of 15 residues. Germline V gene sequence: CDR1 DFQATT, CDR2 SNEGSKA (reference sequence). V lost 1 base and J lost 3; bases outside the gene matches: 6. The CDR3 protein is CSARGRGGQTDTQYF. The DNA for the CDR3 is TGCAGTGCTAGAGGCCGGGGGGGCCAAACAGATACGCAGTATTTT.

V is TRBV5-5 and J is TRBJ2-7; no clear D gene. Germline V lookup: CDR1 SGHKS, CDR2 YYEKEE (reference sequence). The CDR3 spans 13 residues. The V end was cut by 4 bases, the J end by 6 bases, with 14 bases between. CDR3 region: CASSPGLGCEQYF. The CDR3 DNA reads TGTGCCAGCAGCCCTGGGTTGGGCTGCGAGCAGTACTTC.

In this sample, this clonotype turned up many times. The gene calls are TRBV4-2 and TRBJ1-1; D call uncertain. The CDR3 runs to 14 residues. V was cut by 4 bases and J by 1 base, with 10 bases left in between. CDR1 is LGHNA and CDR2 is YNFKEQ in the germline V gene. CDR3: CASSPLRANTEAFF. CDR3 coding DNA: TGTGCCAGCAGCCCCCTGCGGGCGAACACTGAAGCTTTCTTT.

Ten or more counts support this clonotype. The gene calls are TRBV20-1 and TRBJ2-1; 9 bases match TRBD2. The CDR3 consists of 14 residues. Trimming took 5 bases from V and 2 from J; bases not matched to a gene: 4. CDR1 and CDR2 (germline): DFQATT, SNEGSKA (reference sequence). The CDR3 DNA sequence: TGCAGTGCTCCGACTAGCGGAACCTACAATGAGCAGTTCTTC. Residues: CSAPTSGTYNEQFF.

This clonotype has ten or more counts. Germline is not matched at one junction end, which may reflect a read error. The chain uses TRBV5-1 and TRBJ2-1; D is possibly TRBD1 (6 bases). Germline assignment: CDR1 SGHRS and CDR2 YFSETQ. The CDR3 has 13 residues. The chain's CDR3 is CASSLGQSNEQFF. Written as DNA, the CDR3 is TGTGCCAGCAGCCTCGGACAGTCGAATGAGCAGTTCTTC.

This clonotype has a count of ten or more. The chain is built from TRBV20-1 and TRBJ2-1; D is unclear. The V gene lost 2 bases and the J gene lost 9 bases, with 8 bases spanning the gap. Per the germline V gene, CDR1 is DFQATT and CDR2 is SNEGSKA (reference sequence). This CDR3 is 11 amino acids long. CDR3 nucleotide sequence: TGCAGTGCTAGACAAGACCGTGAGCAGTTCTTC. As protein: CSARQDREQFF.

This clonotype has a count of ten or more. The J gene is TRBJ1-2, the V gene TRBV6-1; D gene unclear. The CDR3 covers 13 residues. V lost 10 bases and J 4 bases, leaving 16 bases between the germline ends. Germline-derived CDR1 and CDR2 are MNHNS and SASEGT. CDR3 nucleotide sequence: TGTGCCACCACCTCCGGTCCGATCTATGGCTACACCTTC. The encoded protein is CATTSGPIYGYTF.

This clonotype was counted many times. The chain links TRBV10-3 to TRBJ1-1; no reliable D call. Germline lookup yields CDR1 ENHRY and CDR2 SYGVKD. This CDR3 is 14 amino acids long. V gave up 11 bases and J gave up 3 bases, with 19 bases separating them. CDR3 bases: TGTGCCGCCCGAGAAGGCTTACGGGACACTGAAGCTTTCTTT. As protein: CAAREGLRDTEAFF.

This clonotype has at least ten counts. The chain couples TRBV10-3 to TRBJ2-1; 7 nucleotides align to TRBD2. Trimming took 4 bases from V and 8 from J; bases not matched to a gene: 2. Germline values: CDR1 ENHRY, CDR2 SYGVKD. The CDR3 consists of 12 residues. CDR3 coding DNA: TGTGCCATCAGTGCCCGGGGGGATGAGCAGTTCTTC. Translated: CAISARGDEQFF.

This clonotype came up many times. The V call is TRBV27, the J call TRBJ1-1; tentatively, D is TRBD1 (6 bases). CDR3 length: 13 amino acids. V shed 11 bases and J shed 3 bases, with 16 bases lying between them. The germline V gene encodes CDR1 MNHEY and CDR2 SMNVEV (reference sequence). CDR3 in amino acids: CAVRAGTYTEAFF. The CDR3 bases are TGTGCCGTACGTGCTGGGACATACACTGAAGCTTTCTTT.

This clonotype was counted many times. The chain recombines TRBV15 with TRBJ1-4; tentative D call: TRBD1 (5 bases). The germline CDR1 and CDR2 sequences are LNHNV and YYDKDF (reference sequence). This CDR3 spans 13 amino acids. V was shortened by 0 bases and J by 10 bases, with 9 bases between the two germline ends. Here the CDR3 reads CATSRDLRGKLFF. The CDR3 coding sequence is TGTGCCACCAGCAGAGATCTTAGGGGAAAACTGTTTTTT.

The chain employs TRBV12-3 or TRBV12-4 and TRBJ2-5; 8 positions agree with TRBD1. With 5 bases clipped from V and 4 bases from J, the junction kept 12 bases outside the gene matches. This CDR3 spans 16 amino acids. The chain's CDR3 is CASSRTGKSLRETQYF. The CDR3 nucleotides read TGTGCCAGCAGTAGGACAGGGAAGAGTTTAAGAGAGACCCAGTACTTC.

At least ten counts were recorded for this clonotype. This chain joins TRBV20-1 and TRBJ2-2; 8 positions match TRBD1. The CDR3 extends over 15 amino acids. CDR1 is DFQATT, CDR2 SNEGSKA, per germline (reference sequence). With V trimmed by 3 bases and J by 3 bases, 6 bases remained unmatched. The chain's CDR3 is CSASRQGPDTGELFF. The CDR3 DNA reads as TGCAGTGCTAGCCGACAGGGGCCGGACACCGGGGAGCTGTTTTTT.

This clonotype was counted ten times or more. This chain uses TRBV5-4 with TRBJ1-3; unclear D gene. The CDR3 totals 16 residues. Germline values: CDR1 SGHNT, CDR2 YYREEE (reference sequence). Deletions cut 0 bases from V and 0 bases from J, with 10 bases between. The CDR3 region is CASSLDGLLSGNTIYF. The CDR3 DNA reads TGTGCCAGCAGCTTGGACGGGTTGCTCTCTGGAAACACCATATATTTT.

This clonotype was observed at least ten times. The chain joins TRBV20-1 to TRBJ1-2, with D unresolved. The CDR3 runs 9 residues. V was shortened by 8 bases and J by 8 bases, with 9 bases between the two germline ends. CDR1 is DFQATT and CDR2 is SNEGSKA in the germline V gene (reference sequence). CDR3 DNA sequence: TGCAGTCTTGAAGGGGGCTACACCTTC. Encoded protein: CSLEGGYTF.

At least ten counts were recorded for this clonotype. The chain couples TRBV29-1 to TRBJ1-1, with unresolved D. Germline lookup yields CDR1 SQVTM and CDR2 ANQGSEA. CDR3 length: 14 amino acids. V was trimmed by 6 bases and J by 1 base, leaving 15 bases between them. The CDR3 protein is CSVGRIGPNTEAFF. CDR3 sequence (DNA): TGCAGCGTCGGTCGGATAGGGCCGAACACTGAAGCTTTCTTT.

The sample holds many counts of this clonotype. The CDR3 DNA is TGCAGTGCGAGGTGGGGCCAGGGCTATGGCTACACCTTC. It specifies CSARWGQGYGYTF. The chain is built from TRBV20-1 and TRBJ1-2, with D possibly TRBD1 on 5 matching bases. Trimming left V 6 bases short and J 4 bases short, with 15 bases between. This CDR3 has 13 residues. Germline V lookup: CDR1 DFQATT, CDR2 SNEGSKA (reference sequence).

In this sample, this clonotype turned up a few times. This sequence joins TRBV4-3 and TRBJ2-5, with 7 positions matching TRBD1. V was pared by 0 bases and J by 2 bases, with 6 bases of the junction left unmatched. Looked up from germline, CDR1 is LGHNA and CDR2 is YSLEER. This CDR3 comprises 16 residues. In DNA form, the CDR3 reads TGCGCCAGCAGCCAAGAATCTGTCAGGGGGCAAGAGACCCAGTACTTC. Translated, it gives CASSQESVRGQETQYF.

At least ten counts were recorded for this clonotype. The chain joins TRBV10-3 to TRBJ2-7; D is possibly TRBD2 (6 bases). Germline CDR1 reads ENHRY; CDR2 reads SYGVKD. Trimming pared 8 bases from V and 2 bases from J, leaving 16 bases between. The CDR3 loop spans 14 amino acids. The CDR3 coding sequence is TGTGCCATCGGAACTAGCCCCACCACCTACGAGCAGTACTTC. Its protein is CAIGTSPTTYEQYF.

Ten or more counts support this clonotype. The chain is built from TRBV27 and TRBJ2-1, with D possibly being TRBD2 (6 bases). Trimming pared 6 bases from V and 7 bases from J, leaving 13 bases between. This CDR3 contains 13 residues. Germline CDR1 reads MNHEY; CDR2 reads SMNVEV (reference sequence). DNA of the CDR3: TGTGCCAGCAGCGGGGGTACCCGGAATGAGCAGTTCTTC. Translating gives CASSGGTRNEQFF.

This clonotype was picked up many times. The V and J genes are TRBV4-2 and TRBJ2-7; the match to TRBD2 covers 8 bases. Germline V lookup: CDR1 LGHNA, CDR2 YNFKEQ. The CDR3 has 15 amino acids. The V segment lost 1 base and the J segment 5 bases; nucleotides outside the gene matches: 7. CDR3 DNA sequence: TGTGCCAGCAGCCAAGTGAGCGGGGGTCATGACGAGCAGTACTTC. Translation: CASSQVSGGHDEQYF.

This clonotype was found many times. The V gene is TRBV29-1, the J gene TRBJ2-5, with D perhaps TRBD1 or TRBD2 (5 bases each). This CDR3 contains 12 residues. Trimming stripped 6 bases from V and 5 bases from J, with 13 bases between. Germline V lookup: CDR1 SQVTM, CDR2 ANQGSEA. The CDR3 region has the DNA TGCAGCGTAAATGAAGGGGAGGAGACCCAGTACTTC. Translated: CSVNEGEETQYF.

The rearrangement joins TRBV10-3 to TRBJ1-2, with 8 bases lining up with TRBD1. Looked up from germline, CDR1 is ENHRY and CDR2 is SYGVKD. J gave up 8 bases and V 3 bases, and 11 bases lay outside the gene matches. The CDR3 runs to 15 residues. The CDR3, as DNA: TGTGCCATCAGTGATACCGCCGGGACAGGAGGCGGCTACACCTTC. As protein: CAISDTAGTGGGYTF.

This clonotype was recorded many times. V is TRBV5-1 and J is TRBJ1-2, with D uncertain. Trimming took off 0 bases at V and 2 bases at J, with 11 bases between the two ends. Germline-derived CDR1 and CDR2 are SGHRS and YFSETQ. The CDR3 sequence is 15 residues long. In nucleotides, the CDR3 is TGCGCCAGCAGCTTGGATCGGAAGTCCAACTATGGCTACACCTTC. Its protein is CASSLDRKSNYGYTF.

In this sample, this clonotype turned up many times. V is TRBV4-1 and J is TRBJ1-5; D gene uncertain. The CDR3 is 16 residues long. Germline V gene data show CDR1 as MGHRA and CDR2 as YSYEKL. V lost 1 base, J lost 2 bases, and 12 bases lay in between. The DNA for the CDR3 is TGCGCCAGCAGCCAAGTAGAGTTCCTGGGCAATCAGCCCCAGCATTTT. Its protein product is CASSQVEFLGNQPQHF.

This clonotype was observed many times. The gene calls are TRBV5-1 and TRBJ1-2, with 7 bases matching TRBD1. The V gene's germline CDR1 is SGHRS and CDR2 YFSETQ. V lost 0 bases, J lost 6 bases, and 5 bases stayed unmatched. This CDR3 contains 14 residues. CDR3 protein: CASSLDGTEDGYTF. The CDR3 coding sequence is TGCGCCAGCAGCTTGGACGGGACAGAAGATGGCTACACCTTC.

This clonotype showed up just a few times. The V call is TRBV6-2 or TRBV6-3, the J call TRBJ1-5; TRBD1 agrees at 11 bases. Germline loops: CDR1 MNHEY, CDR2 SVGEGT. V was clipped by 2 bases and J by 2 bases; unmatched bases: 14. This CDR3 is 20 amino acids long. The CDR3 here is CASSYRVDRGQVHGNQPQHF. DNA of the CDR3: TGTGCCAGCAGTTACCGAGTGGACAGGGGGCAAGTTCATGGCAATCAGCCCCAGCATTTT.

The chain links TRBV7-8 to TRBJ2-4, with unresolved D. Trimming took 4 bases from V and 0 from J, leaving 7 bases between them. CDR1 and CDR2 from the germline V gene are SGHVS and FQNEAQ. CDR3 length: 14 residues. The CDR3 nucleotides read TGTGCCAGCAGCTCAGGACGAGCCAAAAACATTCAGTACTTC. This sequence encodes CASSSGRAKNIQYF.

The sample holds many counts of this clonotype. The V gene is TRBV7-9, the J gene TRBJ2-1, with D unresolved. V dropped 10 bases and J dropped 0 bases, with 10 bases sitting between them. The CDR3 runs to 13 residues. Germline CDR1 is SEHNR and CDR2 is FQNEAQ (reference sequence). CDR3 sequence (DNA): TGTGCCACCGCGATAGGCTCCTACAATGAGCAGTTCTTC. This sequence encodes CATAIGSYNEQFF. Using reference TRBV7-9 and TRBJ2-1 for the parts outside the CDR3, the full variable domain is DTGVSQNPRHKITKRGQNVTFRCDPISEHNRLYWYRQTLGQGPEFLTYFQNEAQLEKSRLLSDRFSAERPKGSFSTLEIQRTEQGDSAMYLCATAIGSYNEQFFGPGTRLTVL.

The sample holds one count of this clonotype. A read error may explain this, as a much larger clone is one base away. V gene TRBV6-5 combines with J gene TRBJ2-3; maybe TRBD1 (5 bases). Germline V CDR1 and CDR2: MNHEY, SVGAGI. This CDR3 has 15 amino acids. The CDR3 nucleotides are TGTGTCAGCAGTTACTCGGCAGGGAACACAGATACGCAGTATTTT. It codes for CVSSYSAGNTDTQYF.

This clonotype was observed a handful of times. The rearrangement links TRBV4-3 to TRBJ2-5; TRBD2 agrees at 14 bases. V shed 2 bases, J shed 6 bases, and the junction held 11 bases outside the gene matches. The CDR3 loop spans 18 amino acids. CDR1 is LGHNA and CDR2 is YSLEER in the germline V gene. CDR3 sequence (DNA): TGCGCCAGCAGCCAATACTGGACTAGCGGGGGGCCCGGAAAGACCCAGTACTTC. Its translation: CASSQYWTSGGPGKTQYF.

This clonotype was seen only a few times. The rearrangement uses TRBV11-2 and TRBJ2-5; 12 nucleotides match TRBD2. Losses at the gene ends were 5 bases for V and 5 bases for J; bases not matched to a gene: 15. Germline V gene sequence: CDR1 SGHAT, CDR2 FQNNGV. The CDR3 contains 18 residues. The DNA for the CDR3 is TGTGCCAGCAGCCGCTCCGGTACTAGCGGGGGGAGGTGGGAGACCCAGTACTTC. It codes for CASSRSGTSGGRWETQYF.